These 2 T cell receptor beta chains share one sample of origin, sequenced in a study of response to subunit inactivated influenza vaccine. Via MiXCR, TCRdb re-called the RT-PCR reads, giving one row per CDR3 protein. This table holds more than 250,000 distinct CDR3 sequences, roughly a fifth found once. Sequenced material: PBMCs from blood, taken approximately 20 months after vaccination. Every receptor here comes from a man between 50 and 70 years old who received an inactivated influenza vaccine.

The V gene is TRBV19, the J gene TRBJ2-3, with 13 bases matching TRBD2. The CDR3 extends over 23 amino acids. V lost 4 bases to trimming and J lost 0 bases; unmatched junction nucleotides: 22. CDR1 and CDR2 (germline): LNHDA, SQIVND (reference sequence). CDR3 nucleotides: TGTGCCAGTAGTACTATCCGCCGACTAGCGGGGGGTCGAGACCCGTATAGCACAGATACGCAGTATTTT. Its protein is CASSTIRRLAGGRDPYSTDTQYF.

The CDR3 DNA reads TGTGCCAGCAGAGGGGACAGGGGAACCTACAATGAGCAGTTCTTC. Protein sequence: CASRGDRGTYNEQFF. The gene calls are TRBV2 and TRBJ2-1; 10 nucleotides line up with TRBD1. With V trimmed by 6 bases and J by 2 bases, 4 bases remained unmatched. The CDR3 covers 15 residues. The germline V gene encodes CDR1 SNHLY and CDR2 FYNNEI.